The rows below give T cell receptor beta chains drawn from one sample of a study of T cell responses to AZD1222 COVID-19 vaccine. Profiling relied on immunoSEQ multiplex PCR, and the TCRdb table lists in-frame clones only, not all of them. The repertoire holds 65,000 to 80,000 clones, with 88% as singletons. Specimen: peripheral blood, collected 28 days after the second dose of the MenACWY control vaccine. The receptor set was obtained from an adult who received the MenACWY meningococcal vaccine as a control. The CDR3 runs from the conserved cysteine through the conserved F or W. Fields, in order: J gene, V gene, D gene, CDR3 DNA, CDR3 protein. A D gene is named only where the DNA matches it firmly.

TRBJ1-4	TRBV19	-	TGTGCCAGTAGTGGGGGCTATAATGAAAAACTGTTTTTT	CASSGGYNEKLFF
TRBJ2-1	TRBV5-6	TRBD2	TGTGCCAGCCGCCGTTTCGGCGGGGGGGCCCCCGAGCAGTTCTTC	CASRRFGGGAPEQFF
TRBJ2-1	TRBV20-1	-	TGCAGTGCTGCTAACTACAATGAGCAGTTCTTC	CSAANYNEQFF
TRBJ1-2	TRBV13	-	TGTGCCAGCAGCTTGCAGGAACCCTATGGCTACACCTTC	CASSLQEPYGYTF
TRBJ1-6	TRBV10-3	-	TGTGCCATCAGTGAAGAGATCGCCTATAATTCACCCCTCCACTTT	CAISEEIAYNSPLHF
TRBJ1-4	TRBV28	-	TGTGCCAGCAGTATCCCGGGAACCCAACTGTTTTTT	CASSIPGTQLFF
TRBJ2-7	TRBV28	-	TGTGCCAGCATGGGCAGGGGATCCCCCGAGCAGTACTTC	CASMGRGSPEQYF
TRBJ2-1	TRBV6-5	-	TGTGCCAGTTTCGATGCGAGCTCCTACAATGAGCAGTTCTTC	CASFDASSYNEQFF
TRBJ1-1	TRBV19	-	TGTGCCAGTAGTACGACAGGACGGAACACTGAAGCTTTCTTT	CASSTTGRNTEAFF
TRBJ2-3	TRBV3-1/TRBV3-2	TRBD2	TGTGCCAGCAGCCTTTATTTGGGGGAGGGTGGAGATACGCAGTATTTT	CASSLYLGEGGDTQYF